The 10 T cell receptor beta chains below come from one sample, sequenced in a study of T cell changes during pregnancy in multiple sclerosis. Assay: immunoSEQ multiplex PCR; the TCRdb copy retains only in-frame clones and omits some. The data contain about 120,000 clones, roughly 92% of them singletons. Sequencing was performed on peripheral blood, taken before pregnancy. These receptors all come from a female donor with multiple sclerosis, enrolled in a pregnancy study.

The V gene is TRBV7-9, the J gene TRBJ1-1; D uncertain. The CDR3 has 11 residues. With 4 bases removed from V and 8 bases from J, the gap between germline ends came to 8 bases. The germline V gene has CDR1 SEHNR and CDR2 FQNEAQ (reference sequence). The CDR3 here is CASSSTVEAFF. The CDR3 DNA is TGTGCCAGCAGCTCCACAGTAGAAGCTTTCTTT.

This clone was seen just once. The genes are TRBV11-2 and TRBJ2-1; 10 bases map to TRBD1. The CDR3 runs 15 residues. Germline CDR1 SGHAT, CDR2 FQNNGV. V dropped 5 bases and J dropped 9; count of bases not matched to a gene: 10. CDR3: CASSRPGQGQGEQFF. The CDR3 DNA reads TGTGCCAGCAGCCGTCCGGGACAGGGGCAAGGTGAGCAGTTCTTC.

The gene calls are TRBV6-5 and TRBJ2-5, with D possibly being TRBD1 (5 bases). V was trimmed by 4 bases and J by 9 bases, leaving 21 bases between them. The CDR3 sequence is 15 residues long. Germline V lookup: CDR1 MNHEY, CDR2 SVGAGI. The CDR3 DNA sequence: TGTGCCAGCAGTTCCGGGCGTAACGGGCCAGGGTCCCAGTACTTC. It yields the protein CASSSGRNGPGSQYF.

The J gene is TRBJ2-2, the V gene TRBV19; the D gene is possibly TRBD2 (7 bases). From germline, CDR1 is LNHDA and CDR2 SQIVND (reference sequence). Trimming left V 8 bases short and J 1 base short, with 11 bases between. This CDR3 has 14 residues. CDR3 in DNA: TGTGCCAGTGATAGGGGGGGGAACACCGGGGAGCTGTTTTTT. Translating it yields CASDRGGNTGELFF.

The genes are TRBV7-9 and TRBJ1-2; 10 bases are shared with TRBD1. This CDR3 spans 15 amino acids. Germline-derived CDR1 and CDR2 are SEHNR and FQNEAQ (reference sequence). J gave up 8 bases and V 6 bases, and 12 bases lay outside the gene matches. CDR3 residues: CASSRSGTGAPGYTF. CDR3 nucleotide sequence: TGTGCCAGCAGTCGATCCGGGACAGGGGCGCCGGGCTACACCTTC.

On this clone: The same CDR3 can be traced to other DNA sequences in this sample. CDR3 protein: CAWSRDRGRETQYF. CDR3 bases: TGTGCCTGGAGTCGGGACAGGGGGCGAGAGACCCAGTACTTC. This sequence joins TRBV30 and TRBJ2-5, with 12 positions matching TRBD1. The CDR3 covers 14 residues. Trimming removed 2 bases from V and 4 bases from J; junction bases left unmatched: 2. Per the germline V gene, CDR1 is GTSNPN and CDR2 is SVGIG (reference sequence).

The V and J genes are TRBV27 and TRBJ2-7, with TRBD2 as a possible D gene (5 bases). CDR3 size: 14 residues. The germline gives CDR1 MNHEY, CDR2 SMNVEV (reference sequence). V shed 0 bases and J shed 3 bases, with 9 bases lying between them. CDR3 amino acids: CASSLSEVGYEQYF. CDR3 DNA sequence: TGTGCCAGCAGTTTATCGGAGGTAGGCTACGAGCAGTACTTC.

The chain is built from TRBV2 and TRBJ1-6, with 10 bases matching TRBD1. The CDR3 totals 16 residues. Germline trimming cut 6 bases from V and 11 bases from J; bases unmatched to any gene: 13. Germline V gene lookup returns CDR1 SNHLY and CDR2 FYNNEI. CDR3 in amino acids: CASRRFSGTGDPPLHF. The CDR3, as DNA: TGTGCCAGCAGGAGATTCTCCGGGACAGGGGACCCACCCCTCCACTTT.

The chain recombines TRBV6-1 with TRBJ1-2; 8 nucleotides agree with TRBD1. The CDR3 sequence is 14 residues long. V was clipped by 3 bases and J by 5 bases; unmatched bases: 5. Germline CDR1 is MNHNS and CDR2 is SASEGT. In DNA form, the CDR3 reads TGTGCCAGCAGTGATACAGGGGGTCCGTATGGCTACACCTTC. Amino acid sequence: CASSDTGGPYGYTF.

The chain uses TRBV11-2 and TRBJ2-7, with 12 bases lining up with TRBD2. Germline V CDR1 and CDR2: SGHAT, FQNNGV. The ends lost 4 bases at V and 3 bases at J; junction bases unmatched: 10. This CDR3 is built from 17 residues. The CDR3 reads CASSSTGLAGIRYEQYF. The DNA of the CDR3 is TGTGCCAGCAGCTCCACCGGACTAGCGGGGATTCGCTACGAGCAGTACTTC. The whole variable domain, remainder taken from reference TRBV11-2 and TRBJ2-7, is EAGVAQSPRYKIIEKRQSVAFWCNPISGHATLYWYQQILGQGPKLLIQFQNNGVVDDSQLPKDRFSAERLKGVDSTLKIQPAKLEDSAVYLCASSSTGLAGIRYEQYFGPGTRLTVT.